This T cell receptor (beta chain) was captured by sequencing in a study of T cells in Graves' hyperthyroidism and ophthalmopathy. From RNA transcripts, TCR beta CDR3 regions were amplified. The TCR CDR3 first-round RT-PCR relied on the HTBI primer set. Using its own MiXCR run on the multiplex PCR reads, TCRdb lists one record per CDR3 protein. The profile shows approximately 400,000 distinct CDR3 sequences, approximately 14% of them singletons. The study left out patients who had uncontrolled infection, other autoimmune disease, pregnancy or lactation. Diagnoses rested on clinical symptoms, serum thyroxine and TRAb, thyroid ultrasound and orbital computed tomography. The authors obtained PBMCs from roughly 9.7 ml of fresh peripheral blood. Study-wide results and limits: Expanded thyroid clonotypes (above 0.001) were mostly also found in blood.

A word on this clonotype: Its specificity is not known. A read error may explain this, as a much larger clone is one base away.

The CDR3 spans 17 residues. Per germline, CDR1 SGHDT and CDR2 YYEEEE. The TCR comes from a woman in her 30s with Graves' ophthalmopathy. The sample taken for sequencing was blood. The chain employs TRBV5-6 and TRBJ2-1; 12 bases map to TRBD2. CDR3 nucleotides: TGTGCCAGCAGCTTGGGTGCCGGACTAGCGGGGTACAATGAGCAGTGCTTC. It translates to CASSLGAGLAGYNEQCF.